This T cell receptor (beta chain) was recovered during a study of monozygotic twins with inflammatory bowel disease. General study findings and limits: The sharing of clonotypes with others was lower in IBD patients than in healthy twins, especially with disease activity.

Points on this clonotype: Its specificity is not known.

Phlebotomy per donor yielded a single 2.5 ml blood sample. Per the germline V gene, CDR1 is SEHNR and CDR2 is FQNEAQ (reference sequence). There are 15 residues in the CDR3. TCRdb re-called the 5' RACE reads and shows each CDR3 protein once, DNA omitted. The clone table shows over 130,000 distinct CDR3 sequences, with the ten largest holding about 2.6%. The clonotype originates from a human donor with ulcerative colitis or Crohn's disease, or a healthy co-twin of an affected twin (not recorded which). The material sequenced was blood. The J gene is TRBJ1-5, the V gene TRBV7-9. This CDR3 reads CASTGDGQSNQPQHF.